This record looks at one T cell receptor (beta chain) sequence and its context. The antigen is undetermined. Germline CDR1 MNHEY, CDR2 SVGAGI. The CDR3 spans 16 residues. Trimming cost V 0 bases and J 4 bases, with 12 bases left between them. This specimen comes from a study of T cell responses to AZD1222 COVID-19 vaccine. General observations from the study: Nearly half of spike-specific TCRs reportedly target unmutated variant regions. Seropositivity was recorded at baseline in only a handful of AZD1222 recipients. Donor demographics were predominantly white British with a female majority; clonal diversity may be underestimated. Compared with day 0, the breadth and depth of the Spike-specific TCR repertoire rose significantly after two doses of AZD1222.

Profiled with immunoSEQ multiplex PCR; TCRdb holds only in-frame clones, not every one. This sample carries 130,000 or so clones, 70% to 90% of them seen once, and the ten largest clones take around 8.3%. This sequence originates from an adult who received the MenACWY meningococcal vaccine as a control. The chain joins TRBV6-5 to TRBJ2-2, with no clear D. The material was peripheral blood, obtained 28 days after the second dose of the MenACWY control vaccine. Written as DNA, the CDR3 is TGTGCCAGCAGTTACTCGGGTCTCTGGGGCACCGGGGAGCTGTTTTTT. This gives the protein CASSYSGLWGTGELFF.